This TCR beta chain was profiled in a study of patients and donors after allogeneic stem cell transplantation. TCRdb redid the calling of the RT-PCR reads with MiXCR, one entry per CDR3 protein. The top ten hold just over 7% of the sample, which has 400,000 to 450,000 distinct CDR3 sequences, approximately 16% seen once. Germline CDR1 is MNHEY and CDR2 is SMNVEV (reference sequence). Trimming removed 0 bases at V and 5 bases at J, with 11 bases between. This CDR3 comprises 14 residues. The chain uses TRBV27 and TRBJ2-7; no definite D call. The specimen sequenced was blood, either unsorted or a sorted T cell fraction (not recorded which). The clonotype was recovered from a human donor who was either an allogeneic HSCT recipient or a stem cell or donor lymphocyte infusion donor (not recorded which). It is not recorded whose cells these are; they may come from a transplant donor. The CDR3 nucleotides read TGTGCCAGCAGTTTATCAGACGGATGGAACGAGCAGTACTTC. Translated: CASSLSDGWNEQYF.